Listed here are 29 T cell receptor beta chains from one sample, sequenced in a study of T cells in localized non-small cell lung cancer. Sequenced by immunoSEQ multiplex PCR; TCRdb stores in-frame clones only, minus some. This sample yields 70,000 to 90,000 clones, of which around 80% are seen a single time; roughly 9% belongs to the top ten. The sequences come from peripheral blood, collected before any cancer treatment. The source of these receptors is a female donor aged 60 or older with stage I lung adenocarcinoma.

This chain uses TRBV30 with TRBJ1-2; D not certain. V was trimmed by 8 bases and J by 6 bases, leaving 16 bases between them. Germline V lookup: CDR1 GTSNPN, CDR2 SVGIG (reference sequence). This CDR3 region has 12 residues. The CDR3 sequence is CALDPTSHGYTF. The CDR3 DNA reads TGTGCCCTAGACCCTACCTCGCATGGCTACACCTTC.

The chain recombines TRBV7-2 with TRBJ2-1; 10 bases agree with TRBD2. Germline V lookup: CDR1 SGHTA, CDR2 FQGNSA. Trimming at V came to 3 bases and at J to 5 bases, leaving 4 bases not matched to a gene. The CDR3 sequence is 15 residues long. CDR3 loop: CASSLRTSGDNEQFF. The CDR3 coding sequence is TGTGCCAGCAGCTTGAGGACTAGCGGAGACAATGAGCAGTTCTTC.

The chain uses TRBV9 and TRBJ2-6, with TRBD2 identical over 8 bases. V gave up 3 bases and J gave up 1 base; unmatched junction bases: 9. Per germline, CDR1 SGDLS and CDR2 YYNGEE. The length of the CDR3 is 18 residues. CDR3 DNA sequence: TGTGCCAGCAGCGACCCCCTGGCGGGAGGATCTGGGGCCAACGTCCTGACTTTC. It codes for CASSDPLAGGSGANVLTF.

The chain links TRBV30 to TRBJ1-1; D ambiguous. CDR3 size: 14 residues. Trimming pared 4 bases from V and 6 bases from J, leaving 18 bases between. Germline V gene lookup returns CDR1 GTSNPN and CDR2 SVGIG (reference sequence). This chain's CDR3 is CAWKGAGIGAEAFF. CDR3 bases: TGTGCCTGGAAGGGAGCAGGTATCGGGGCTGAAGCTTTCTTT. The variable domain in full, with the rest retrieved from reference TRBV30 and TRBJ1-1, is SQTIHQWPATLVQPVGSPLSLECTVEGTSNPNLYWYRQAAGRGLQLLFYSVGIGQISSEVPQNLSASRPQDRQFILSSKKLLLSDSGFYLCAWKGAGIGAEAFFGQGTRLTVV.

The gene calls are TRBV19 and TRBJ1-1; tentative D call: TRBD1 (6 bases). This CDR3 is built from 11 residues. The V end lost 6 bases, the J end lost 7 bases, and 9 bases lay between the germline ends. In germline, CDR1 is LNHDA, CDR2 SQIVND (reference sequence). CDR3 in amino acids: CASRQGYEAFF. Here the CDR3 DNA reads TGTGCCAGTAGACAGGGATATGAAGCTTTCTTT. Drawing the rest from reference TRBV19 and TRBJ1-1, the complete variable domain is DGGITQSPKYLFRKEGQNVTLSCEQNLNHDAMYWYRQDPGQGLRLIYYSQIVNDFQKGDIAEGYSVSREKKESFPLTVTSAQKNPTAFYLCASRQGYEAFFGQGTRLTVV.

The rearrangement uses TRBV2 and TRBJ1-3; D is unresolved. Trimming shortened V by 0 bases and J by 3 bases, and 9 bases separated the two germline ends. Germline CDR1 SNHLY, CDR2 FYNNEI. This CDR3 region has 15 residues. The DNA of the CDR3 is TGTGCCAGCAGTGAAGCGCTGTCAGGTGGAAACACCATATATTTT. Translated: CASSEALSGGNTIYF.

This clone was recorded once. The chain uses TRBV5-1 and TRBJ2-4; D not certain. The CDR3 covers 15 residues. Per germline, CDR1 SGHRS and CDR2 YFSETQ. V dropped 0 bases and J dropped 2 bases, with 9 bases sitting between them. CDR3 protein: CASSLVGLTKNIQYF. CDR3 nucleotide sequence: TGCGCCAGCAGCTTGGTCGGGCTTACCAAAAACATTCAGTACTTC.

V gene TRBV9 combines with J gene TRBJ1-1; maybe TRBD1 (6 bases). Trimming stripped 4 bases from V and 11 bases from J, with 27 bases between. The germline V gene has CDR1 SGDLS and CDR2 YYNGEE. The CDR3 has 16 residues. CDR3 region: CASSPSGGHLAPGAFF. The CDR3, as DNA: TGTGCCAGCAGCCCATCCGGGGGACACCTAGCTCCGGGGGCTTTCTTT. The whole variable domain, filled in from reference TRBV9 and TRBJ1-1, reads DSGVTQTPKHLITATGQRVTLRCSPRSGDLSVYWYQQSLDQGLQFLIQYYNGEERAKGNILERFSAQQFPDLHSELNLSSLELGDSALYFCASSPSGGHLAPGAFFGQGTRLTVV.

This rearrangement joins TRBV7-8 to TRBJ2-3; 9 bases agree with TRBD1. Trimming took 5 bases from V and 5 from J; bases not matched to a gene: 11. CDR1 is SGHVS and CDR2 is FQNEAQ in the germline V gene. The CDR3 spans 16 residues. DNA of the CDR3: TGTGCCAGCAGCCCCGGGGTGGGACAGGGCGGAGATACGCAGTATTTT. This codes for CASSPGVGQGGDTQYF.

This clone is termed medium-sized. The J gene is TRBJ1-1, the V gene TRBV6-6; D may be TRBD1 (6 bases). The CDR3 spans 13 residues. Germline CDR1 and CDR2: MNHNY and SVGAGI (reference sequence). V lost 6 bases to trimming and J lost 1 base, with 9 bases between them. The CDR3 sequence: CASRTGGNTEAFF. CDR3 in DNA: TGTGCCAGCAGGACAGGAGGGAACACTGAAGCTTTCTTT.

CDR3 coding DNA: TGTGCCATCAGTCCTGCCACTAGCGGGGGGGCGAATGAGCAGTTCTTC. Translated, it gives CAISPATSGGANEQFF. This sequence joins TRBV10-3 and TRBJ2-1; 13 bases line up with TRBD2. Trimming at V came to 5 bases and at J to 7 bases, leaving 8 bases not matched to a gene. The germline CDR1 and CDR2 sequences are ENHRY and SYGVKD. This CDR3 region has 16 residues.

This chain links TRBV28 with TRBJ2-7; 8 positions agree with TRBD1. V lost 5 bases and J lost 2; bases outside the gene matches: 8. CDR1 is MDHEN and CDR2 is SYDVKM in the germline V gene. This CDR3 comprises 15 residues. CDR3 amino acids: CASSPGARGPYEQYF. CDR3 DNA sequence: TGTGCCAGCAGTCCAGGGGCCAGGGGGCCCTACGAGCAGTACTTC.

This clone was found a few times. In DNA, the CDR3 is TGTGCCAGCAGCCCCACTAGCGGAGACACCGGGGAGCTGTTTTTT. This encodes CASSPTSGDTGELFF. The V gene is TRBV6-6, the J gene TRBJ2-2, with 8 bases aligning to TRBD2. The CDR3 totals 15 residues. The germline CDR1 and CDR2 sequences are MNHNY and SVGAGI (reference sequence). V was clipped by 6 bases and J by 3 bases; unmatched bases: 6.

The CDR3 protein is CASRLRENTEAFF. The CDR3, as DNA: TGCGCCAGCAGGCTGAGGGAAAACACTGAAGCTTTCTTT. V gene TRBV5-1 combines with J gene TRBJ1-1; D gene ambiguous. Germline CDR1 and CDR2: SGHRS and YFSETQ. The CDR3 sequence is 13 residues long. The ends were cut back, 5 bases at V and 2 bases at J, with 10 bases in the middle.

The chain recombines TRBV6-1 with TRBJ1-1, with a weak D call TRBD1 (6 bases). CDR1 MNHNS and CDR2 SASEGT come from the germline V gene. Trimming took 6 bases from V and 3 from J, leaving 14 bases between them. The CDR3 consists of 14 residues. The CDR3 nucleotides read TGTGCCAGCAGACAGGGAGGGACGGACACTGAAGCTTTCTTT. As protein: CASRQGGTDTEAFF.

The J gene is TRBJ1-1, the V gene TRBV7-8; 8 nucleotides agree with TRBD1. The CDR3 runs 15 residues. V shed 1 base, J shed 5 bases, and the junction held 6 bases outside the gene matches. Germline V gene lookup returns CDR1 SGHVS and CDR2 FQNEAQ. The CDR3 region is CASSLVAGGSTEAFF. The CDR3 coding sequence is TGTGCCAGCAGCTTAGTTGCAGGGGGCTCAACTGAAGCTTTCTTT.

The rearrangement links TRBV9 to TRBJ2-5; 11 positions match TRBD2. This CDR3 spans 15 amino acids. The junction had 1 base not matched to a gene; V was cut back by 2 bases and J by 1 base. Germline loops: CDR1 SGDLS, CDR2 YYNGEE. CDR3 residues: CASSVGTSGQETQYF. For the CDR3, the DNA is TGTGCCAGCAGCGTCGGGACTAGCGGCCAAGAGACCCAGTACTTC.

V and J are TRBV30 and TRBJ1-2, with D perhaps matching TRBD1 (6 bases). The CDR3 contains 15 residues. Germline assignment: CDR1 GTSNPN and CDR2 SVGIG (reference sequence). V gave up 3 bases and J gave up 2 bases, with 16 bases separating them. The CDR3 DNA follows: TGTGCCTGGAGGCTAGAAGGACAGCAAAACTATGGCTACACCTTC. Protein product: CAWRLEGQQNYGYTF. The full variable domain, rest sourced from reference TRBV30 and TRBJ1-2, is SQTIHQWPATLVQPVGSPLSLECTVEGTSNPNLYWYRQAAGRGLQLLFYSVGIGQISSEVPQNLSASRPQDRQFILSSKKLLLSDSGFYLCAWRLEGQQNYGYTFGSGTRLTVV.

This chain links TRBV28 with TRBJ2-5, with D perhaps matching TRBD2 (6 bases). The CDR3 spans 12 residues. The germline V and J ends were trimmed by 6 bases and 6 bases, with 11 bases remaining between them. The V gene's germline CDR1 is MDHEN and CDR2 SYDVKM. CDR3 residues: CASSPAGKTQYF. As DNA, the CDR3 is TGTGCCAGCAGCCCTGCGGGGAAGACCCAGTACTTC.

For the CDR3, the DNA is TGTGCCAGCAGTTATCGACAGGGGGCGAGTCAGCCCCAGCATTTT. Amino acid sequence: CASSYRQGASQPQHF. This chain connects TRBV28 to TRBJ1-5, with TRBD1 matching 10 bases. The V and J ends lost 4 bases and 6 bases, in that order; junction bases with no gene match: 6. CDR1 and CDR2 (germline): MDHEN, SYDVKM. The CDR3 is 15 amino acids.

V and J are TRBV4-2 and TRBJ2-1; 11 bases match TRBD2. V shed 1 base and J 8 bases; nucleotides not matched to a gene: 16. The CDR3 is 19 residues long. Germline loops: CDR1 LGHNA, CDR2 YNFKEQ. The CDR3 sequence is CASSQGTSGSSWGADEQFF. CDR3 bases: TGTGCCAGCAGCCAAGGTACTAGCGGGAGTTCCTGGGGTGCAGATGAGCAGTTCTTC.

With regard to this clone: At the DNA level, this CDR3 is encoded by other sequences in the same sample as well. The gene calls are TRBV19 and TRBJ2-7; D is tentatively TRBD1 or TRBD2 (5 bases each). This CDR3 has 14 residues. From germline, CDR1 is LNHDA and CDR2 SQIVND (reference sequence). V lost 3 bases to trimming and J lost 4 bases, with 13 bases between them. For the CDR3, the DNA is TGTGCCAGTAGTATCGGGGCAGGTCGGTACGAGCAGTACTTC. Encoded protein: CASSIGAGRYEQYF. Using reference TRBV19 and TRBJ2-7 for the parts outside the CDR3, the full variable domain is DGGITQSPKYLFRKEGQNVTLSCEQNLNHDAMYWYRQDPGQGLRLIYYSQIVNDFQKGDIAEGYSVSREKKESFPLTVTSAQKNPTAFYLCASSIGAGRYEQYFGPGTRLTVT.

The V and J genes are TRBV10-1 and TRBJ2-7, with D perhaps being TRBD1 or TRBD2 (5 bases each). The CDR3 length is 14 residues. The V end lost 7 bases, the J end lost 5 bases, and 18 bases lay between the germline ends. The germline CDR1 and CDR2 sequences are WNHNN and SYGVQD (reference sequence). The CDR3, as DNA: TGCGCCAGCAATAAGGACAAGGAGGACCACGAGCAGTACTTC. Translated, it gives CASNKDKEDHEQYF.

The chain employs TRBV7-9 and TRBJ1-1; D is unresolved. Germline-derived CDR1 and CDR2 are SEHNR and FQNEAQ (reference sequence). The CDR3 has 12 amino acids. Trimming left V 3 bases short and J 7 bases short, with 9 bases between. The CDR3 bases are TGTGCCAGCAGCTTCGGTGGCGATGAAGCTTTCTTT. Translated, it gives CASSFGGDEAFF.

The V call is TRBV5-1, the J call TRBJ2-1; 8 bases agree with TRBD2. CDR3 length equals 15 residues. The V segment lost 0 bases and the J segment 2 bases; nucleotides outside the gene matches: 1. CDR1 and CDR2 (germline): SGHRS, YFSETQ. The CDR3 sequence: CASSLAGGAYNEQFF. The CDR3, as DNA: TGCGCCAGCAGCTTGGCCGGGGGGGCCTACAATGAGCAGTTCTTC.

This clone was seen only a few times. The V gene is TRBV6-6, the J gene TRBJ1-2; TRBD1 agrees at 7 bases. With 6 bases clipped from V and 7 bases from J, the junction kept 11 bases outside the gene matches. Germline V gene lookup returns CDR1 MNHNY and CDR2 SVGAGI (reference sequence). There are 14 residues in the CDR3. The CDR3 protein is CASSPQGVFSGYTF. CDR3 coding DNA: TGTGCCAGCAGCCCCCAGGGGGTTTTTTCTGGCTACACCTTC.

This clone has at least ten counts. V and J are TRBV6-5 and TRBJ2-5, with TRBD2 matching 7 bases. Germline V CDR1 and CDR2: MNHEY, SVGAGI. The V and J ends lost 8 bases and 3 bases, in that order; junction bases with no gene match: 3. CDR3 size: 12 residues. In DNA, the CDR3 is TGTGCCAGCTGGCGGGAGAAAGAGACCCAGTACTTC. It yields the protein CASWREKETQYF.

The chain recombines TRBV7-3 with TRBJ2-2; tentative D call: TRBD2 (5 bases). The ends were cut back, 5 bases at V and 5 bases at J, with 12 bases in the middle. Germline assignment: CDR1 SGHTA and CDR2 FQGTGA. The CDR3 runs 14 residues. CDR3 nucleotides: TGTGCCAGCAGCCCGGGGTCCCCAACCGGGGAGCTGTTTTTT. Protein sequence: CASSPGSPTGELFF.

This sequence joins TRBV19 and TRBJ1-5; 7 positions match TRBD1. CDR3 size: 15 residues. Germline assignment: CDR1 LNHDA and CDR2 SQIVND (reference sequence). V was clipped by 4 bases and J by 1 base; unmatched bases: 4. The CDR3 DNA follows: TGTGCCAGTAGTACCCAGGGGGGGAGCAATCAGCCCCAGCATTTT. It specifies CASSTQGGSNQPQHF.